These 11 T cell receptor beta chains originate from one sample sequenced in a study of blood T cells in healthy people across ages. Next came a second PCR, run for roughly 6 to 11 cycles, which used a sample-barcoded 5' primer along with a J-beta primer mix. MiXCR, run by TCRdb on the 5' RACE reads, gives a single entry per CDR3 protein. The sample lists 630,000 or so distinct CDR3 sequences; 32% were seen once. The sequencing input was blood. Receptors were obtained from an elderly woman in good health.

This clonotype showed up many times. This sequence may be a read error, since a much larger clone differs from it by one base. This chain links TRBV5-1 with TRBJ2-5, with 9 bases matching TRBD1. Trimming at V came to 1 base and at J to 5 bases, leaving 9 bases not matched to a gene. The CDR3 is 16 amino acids. Germline CDR1 and CDR2: SGHRS and YFSETQ. CDR3 loop: CASSLFGDREWETQYF. The CDR3 DNA sequence: TGCGCCAGCAGCTTGTTTGGGGACAGGGAGTGGGAGACCCAGTACTTC.

Notes on this clonotype: A much larger clone sits a single nucleotide away, making a read error possible. The chain combines TRBV5-1 with TRBJ2-5, with 8 bases lining up with TRBD2. Germline loops: CDR1 SGHRS, CDR2 YFSETQ. The CDR3 has 16 residues. This CDR3 reads CVSSPGRAGAQETQYF. The CDR3 DNA sequence: TGCGTCAGCAGCCCGGGACGAGCGGGGGCACAAGAGACCCAGTACTTC.

This clonotype occurred many times. The chain joins TRBV5-1 to TRBJ2-3, with D possibly TRBD2 on 6 matching bases. V shed 4 bases and J shed 0 bases, with 12 bases lying between them. This CDR3 has 15 amino acids. Looked up from germline, CDR1 is SGHRS and CDR2 is YFSETQ. The DNA for the CDR3 is TGCGCCAGCAGCGGAGGGTCCTATAGCACAGATACGCAGTATTTT. Its protein product is CASSGGSYSTDTQYF.

The chain is built from TRBV28 and TRBJ2-4; no reliable D call. The J call may not be correct, given that the DNA end is closer to TRBJ2-7. The CDR3 runs 12 residues. From germline, CDR1 is MDHEN and CDR2 SYDVKM. CDR3 nucleotides: TGTGCCAGCAGTTTGCCCAGGTGCGAGCAGTACTTC. It codes for CASSLPRCEQYF.

Comment on this clonotype: A much larger clone sits a single nucleotide away, making a read error possible. The chain carries TRBV4-1 and TRBJ1-1, with D perhaps TRBD1 (6 bases). Germline V lookup: CDR1 MGHRA, CDR2 YSYEKL. The CDR3 is made up of 15 amino acids. The V gene lost 4 bases and the J gene lost 1 base, with 13 bases spanning the gap. The CDR3 reads CASSPAGEWNTEAFF. The CDR3 coding sequence is TGCGCCAGCAGCCCAGCAGGGGAATGGAACACTGAAGCTTTCTTT.

This clonotype was counted a few times. The chain carries TRBV20-1 and TRBJ1-5, with a weak D call TRBD1 (5 bases). The CDR3 has 16 residues. Germline V gene sequence: CDR1 DFQATT, CDR2 SNEGSKA (reference sequence). V gave up 4 bases and J gave up 2 bases, with 18 bases separating them. The CDR3 nucleotides are TGCAGTGCTATCCCTGCAGGGCGCTTCGGCAATCAGCCCCAGCATTTT. It codes for CSAIPAGRFGNQPQHF.

In regard to this clonotype: One base away lies a much larger clone, so this may be a sequencing read error. The chain uses TRBV24-1 and TRBJ2-1; TRBD2 is a possible D gene (5 bases). The ends were cut back, 8 bases at V and 0 bases at J, with 22 bases in the middle. Germline CDR1 reads KGHDR; CDR2 reads SFDVKD. This CDR3 comprises 18 residues. The CDR3 nucleotides are TGTGCCACCAATGAACCGAAACTGGGAGCCAGCTCCTACAATGAGCAGTTCTTC. Translation gives CATNEPKLGASSYNEQFF.

This clonotype was counted ten times or more. This may be a read error, as it is one base from a much larger clone. V gene TRBV20-1 combines with J gene TRBJ2-7, with D tentatively TRBD1 (6 bases). This CDR3 spans 12 amino acids. The germline CDR1 and CDR2 sequences are DFQATT and SNEGSKA (reference sequence). V was shortened by 6 bases and J by 6 bases, with 15 bases between the two germline ends. CDR3: CSAQTGWSEQYF. The CDR3, as DNA: TGCAGTGCCCAGACAGGTTGGAGCGAGCAGTACTTC.

This chain joins TRBV4-2 and TRBJ2-7, with 7 bases lining up with TRBD1. This CDR3 has 13 amino acids. V dropped 4 bases and J dropped 7; count of bases not matched to a gene: 7. In germline, CDR1 is LGHNA, CDR2 YNFKEQ. The CDR3 protein is CASSPSGGHEQYF. CDR3 nucleotides: TGTGCCAGCAGCCCTTCAGGGGGACATGAGCAGTACTTC.

This clonotype was observed a handful of times. The chain combines TRBV7-2 with TRBJ1-3; D unclear. This CDR3 comprises 14 residues. CDR1 and CDR2 (germline): SGHTA, FQGNSA. V lost 5 bases and J lost 0, with 8 bases in between. The CDR3 sequence is CASSPVSSGNTIYF. The CDR3 region has the DNA TGTGCCAGCAGCCCAGTGAGCTCTGGAAACACCATATATTTT.

The CDR3 DNA follows: TGTGCCAGCAGCGCCCGGGACCTCAATTCACCCCTCCACTTT. It specifies CASSARDLNSPLHF. The chain is built from TRBV7-8 and TRBJ1-6; tentative D call: TRBD1 (5 bases). Germline V gene data show CDR1 as SGHVS and CDR2 as FQNEAQ. This CDR3 has 14 residues. With 5 bases removed from V and 7 bases from J, the gap between germline ends came to 12 bases.